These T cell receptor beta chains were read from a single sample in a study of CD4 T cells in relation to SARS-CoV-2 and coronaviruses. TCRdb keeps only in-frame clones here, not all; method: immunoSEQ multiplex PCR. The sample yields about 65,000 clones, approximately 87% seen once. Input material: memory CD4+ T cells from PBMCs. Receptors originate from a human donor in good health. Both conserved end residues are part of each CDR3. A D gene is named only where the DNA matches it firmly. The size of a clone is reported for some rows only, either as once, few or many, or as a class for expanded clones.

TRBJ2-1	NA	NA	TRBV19	TGTGCCAGTAGTATTGTTGGACAGGACTACCATGAGCAGTTCTTC	CASSIVGQDYHEQFF
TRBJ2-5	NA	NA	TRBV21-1	TGTGCCAGCAGCAATGTACTCCAACTGGAAGAGACCCAGTACTTC	CASSNVLQLEETQYF
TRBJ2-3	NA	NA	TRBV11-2	TGTGCCAGCAGTTCCCCTTCGTTAGATACGCAGTATTTT	CASSSPSLDTQYF
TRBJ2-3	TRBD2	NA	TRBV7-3	TGTGCCAGCAGCCAGAGGACTAGCGGGGGAAACACAGATACGCAGTATTTT	CASSQRTSGGNTDTQYF
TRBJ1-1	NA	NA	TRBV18	TGTGCCAGCTCACAGGGACGGCACACGAACACTGAAGCTTTCTTT	CASSQGRHTNTEAFF
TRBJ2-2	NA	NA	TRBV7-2	TGTGCCAGCAGCTCTTCCGGGAGCCGCACCGGGGAGCTGTTTTTT	CASSSSGSRTGELFF
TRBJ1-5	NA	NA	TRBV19	TGTGCCAGTAGCCTAGGAGGGGGGGGCAGTCAGCCCCAGCATTTT	CASSLGGGGSQPQHF
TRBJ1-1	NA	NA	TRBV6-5	TGTGCCAGCAGCTCGAAGGGGGGGTTCACTGAAGCTTTCTTT	CASSSKGGFTEAFF
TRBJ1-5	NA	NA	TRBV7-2	TGTGCCAGCAGCTTCACGGTTAGCAATCAGCCCCAGCATTTT	CASSFTVSNQPQHF
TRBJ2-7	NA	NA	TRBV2	TGTGCCAGCAGAGGCTGGGGGAACGAGCAGTACTTC	CASRGWGNEQYF
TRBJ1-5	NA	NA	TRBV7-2	TGTGCCAGCAGCTGGGACAACAATCAGCCCCAGCATTTT	CASSWDNNQPQHF
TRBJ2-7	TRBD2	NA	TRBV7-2	TGTGCCAGCAGCTTAGAACTAGCGGGGCCTCTGGGCTCCGGCGAGCAGTACTTC	CASSLELAGPLGSGEQYF
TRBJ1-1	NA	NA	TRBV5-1	TGCGCCAGCAGCTTATCCGGGGCAGGTTACATGAACACTGAAGCTTTCTTT	CASSLSGAGYMNTEAFF
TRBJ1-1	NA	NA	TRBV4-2	TGTGCCAGCAGCCAAGATTCGGGTCAGGGGAACACTGAAGCTTTCTTT	CASSQDSGQGNTEAFF
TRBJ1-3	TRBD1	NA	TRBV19	TGTGCCAGTAGTCACCGGGACAGAAGAAACACCATATATTTT	CASSHRDRRNTIYF
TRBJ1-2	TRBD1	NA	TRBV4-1	TGCGCCAGCAGCCGCTCACCCGGACAGGCCTCGGACTATGGCTACACCTTC	CASSRSPGQASDYGYTF
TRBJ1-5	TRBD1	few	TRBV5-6	TGTGCCAGCAGCGTTGGGACAGGGGTACTTCAGCCCCAGCATTTT	CASSVGTGVLQPQHF
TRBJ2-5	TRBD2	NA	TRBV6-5	TGTGCCAGCAGATGGGGACTAGCCTTAAGCGGGACCCAGTACTTC	CASRWGLALSGTQYF
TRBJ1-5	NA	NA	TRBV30	TGTGCCTGGAGTTCAGGGATCTTGGATCAGCCCCAGCATTTT	CAWSSGILDQPQHF
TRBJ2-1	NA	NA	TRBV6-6	TGTGCCAGCAGTTCCCCGAGGGGGAACCGGCATGAGCAGTTCTTC	CASSSPRGNRHEQFF
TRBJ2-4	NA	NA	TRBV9	TGTGCCAGCAGCCCTCCGGGGACTGAGAACATTCAGTACTTC	CASSPPGTENIQYF
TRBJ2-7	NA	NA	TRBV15	TGTGCCACCAGCAGAGAATTGAGGAGCTCCTACGAGCAGTACTTC	CATSRELRSSYEQYF
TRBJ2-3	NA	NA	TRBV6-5	TGTGCCAGCAGCACAGATACGCAGTATTTT	CASSTDTQYF
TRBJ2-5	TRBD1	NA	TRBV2	TGTGCCAGCAGTGAAGAAGGGACAGGGCAAGAGACCCAGTACTTC	CASSEEGTGQETQYF
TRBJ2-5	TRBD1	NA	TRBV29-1	TGCAGCGGAAACAGGGGTCAAGAGACCCAGTACTTC	CSGNRGQETQYF
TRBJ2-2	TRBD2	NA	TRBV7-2	TGTGCCAGCAGCATTAGCGGGAGGGCCTCGCGGTTGGTCGGGGAGCTGTTTTTT	CASSISGRASRLVGELFF
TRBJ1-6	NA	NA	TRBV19	TGTGCCAGTAGTATCCCGGCCAGGAGCCAGTCACCCCTCCACTTT	CASSIPARSQSPLHF
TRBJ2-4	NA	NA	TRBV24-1	TGTGCCACCAGTGACCTTAGACGGAATCTAGCCAAAAACATTCAGTACTTC	CATSDLRRNLAKNIQYF
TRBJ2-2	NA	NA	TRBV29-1	TGCAGCGCGGATCAGGAATTCACCGGGGAGCTGTTTTTT	CSADQEFTGELFF
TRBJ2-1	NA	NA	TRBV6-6	TGTGCCAGCAGCATATCCTTGTCGGACAATGAGCAGTTCTTC	CASSISLSDNEQFF
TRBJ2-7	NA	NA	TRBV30	TGTGCCTGGAGTGTACGTAGAGACTACGAGCAGTACTTC	CAWSVRRDYEQYF
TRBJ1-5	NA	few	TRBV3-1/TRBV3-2	TGTGCCAGCAGCCAGGGACAACGATCCCAGCATTTT	CASSQGQRSQHF
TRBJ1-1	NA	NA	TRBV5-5	TGTGCCAGCAGCTTGGCCCCGAGGCTATCGGCTGAAGCTTTCTTT	CASSLAPRLSAEAFF
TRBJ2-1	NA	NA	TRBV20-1	TGCAGTGCTAGAGATCCCAATGAGCAGTTCTTC	CSARDPNEQFF
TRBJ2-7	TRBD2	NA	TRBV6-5	TGTGCCACCACCAAGGGCGGGGGGGCCTACGAGCAGTACTTC	CATTKGGGAYEQYF
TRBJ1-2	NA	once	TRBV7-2	TGTGCCAGCAGCTTTTACGCTCTCCGGGATCCCTATGGCTACACCTTC	CASSFYALRDPYGYTF
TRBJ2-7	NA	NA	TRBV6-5	TGTGCCAGCCGTATGGACAGACAAGCCTACGAGCAGTACTTC	CASRMDRQAYEQYF
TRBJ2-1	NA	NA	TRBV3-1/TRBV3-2	TGTGCCAGCAGCCAGCGGGACAGACCTAACAATGAGCAGTTCTTC	CASSQRDRPNNEQFF
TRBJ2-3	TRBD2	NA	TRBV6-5	TGTGCCAGCAAAGGCGGGGGGGCTAGCACAGATACGCAGTATTTT	CASKGGGASTDTQYF
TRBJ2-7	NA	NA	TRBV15	TGTGCCACCAGCAGAGATAGCGGAGGCGGCTACGAGCAGTACTTC	CATSRDSGGGYEQYF
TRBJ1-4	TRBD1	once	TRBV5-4	TGTGCCAGCAGCGACAGGGAAACGAGCAGGGTGCGCGAAAAACTGTTTTTT	CASSDRETSRVREKLFF
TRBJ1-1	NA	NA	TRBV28	TGTGCCAGCAGCTCGGGGGGAAGGGTTCGGGCTGAAGCTTTCTTT	CASSSGGRVRAEAFF